The 17 T cell receptor beta chains reported below all come from one sample, sequenced in a study of radiation and T cells in renal cell carcinoma. Profiled with immunoSEQ multiplex PCR; TCRdb holds only in-frame clones, not every one. The sample records 15,000 or so clones, less than 65% being singletons. Indicated treatment: treatment-naive control, cytoreductive nephrectomy. The specimen was tumor tissue, collected from a patient whose treatment was nephrectomy without radiotherapy. These receptors came from a man aged 60 to 69 with renal cell carcinoma.

Of note for this clone: The junction departs from the called germline gene at one end, perhaps through a read error. The rearrangement joins TRBV7-4 to TRBJ2-3; D tentatively fits TRBD1 or TRBD2 (6 bases each). The length of the CDR3 is 16 residues. Per germline, CDR1 SGHVT and CDR2 SQSDAQ. In DNA, the CDR3 is TGTGCCAGGAGCTTAGGAGGGCAGGGGTGGACAGATACGCAGTATTTT. As protein: CARSLGGQGWTDTQYF.

By sample share, this clone is large. The chain is built from TRBV10-3 and TRBJ2-7; possibly TRBD1 or TRBD2 for D (5 bases each). Germline V gives CDR1 ENHRY, CDR2 SYGVKD. V lost 8 bases to trimming and J lost 1 base, with 15 bases between them. The CDR3 extends over 14 amino acids. The CDR3 reads CAIGGRGKSYEQYF. CDR3 DNA: TGTGCCATCGGGGGAAGGGGCAAATCCTACGAGCAGTACTTC.

The V and J genes are TRBV5-1 and TRBJ2-2, with a possible D match to TRBD2 (5 bases). Germline V gene lookup returns CDR1 SGHRS and CDR2 YFSETQ. The CDR3 extends over 15 amino acids. Trimming cost V 3 bases and J 4 bases, with 13 bases left between them. In DNA form, the CDR3 reads TGCGCCAGCAGCTCCAGCCGAGGGAGCACCGGGGAGCTGTTTTTT. It specifies CASSSSRGSTGELFF.

The count of this clone is one. The chain carries TRBV10-3 and TRBJ2-7; perhaps TRBD1 as D (5 bases). From germline, CDR1 is ENHRY and CDR2 SYGVKD. CDR3 length equals 14 residues. The V gene lost 4 bases and the J gene lost 4 bases, with 14 bases spanning the gap. CDR3: CAISADSRYYEQYF. CDR3 coding DNA: TGTGCCATCAGTGCCGACAGCAGATATTACGAGCAGTACTTC.

V is TRBV7-2 and J is TRBJ2-2; a possible D gene is TRBD2 (5 bases). Germline assignment: CDR1 SGHTA and CDR2 FQGNSA. This CDR3 contains 14 residues. V was clipped by 5 bases and J by 6 bases, with 13 bases between them. CDR3 sequence reads: CASSDGLRSGELFF. DNA of the CDR3: TGTGCCAGCAGCGACGGACTGCGCTCCGGGGAGCTGTTTTTT.

A few counts support this clone. The gene calls are TRBV6-5 and TRBJ2-7; TRBD2 matches 9 bases. CDR1 is MNHEY and CDR2 is SVGAGI in the germline V gene. The CDR3 runs to 13 residues. With V trimmed by 7 bases and J by 9 bases, 10 bases remained unmatched. The CDR3 spells CASTYPAGGTQYF. The CDR3 nucleotides read TGTGCCAGCACCTACCCAGCGGGGGGAACGCAGTACTTC.

The V and J genes are TRBV28 and TRBJ1-2, with a possible D match to TRBD1 (5 bases). CDR1 and CDR2 from the germline V gene are MDHEN and SYDVKM. This CDR3 has 13 amino acids. Trimming stripped 4 bases from V and 8 bases from J, with 14 bases between. CDR3 protein: CASSSGTVEGYTF. The CDR3 DNA follows: TGTGCCAGCAGTTCCGGGACGGTGGAAGGCTACACCTTC.

This clone has more than one count but fewer than ten. The chain recombines TRBV10-1 with TRBJ2-2; 7 positions match TRBD2. CDR1 and CDR2 (germline): WNHNN, SYGVQD (reference sequence). The length of the CDR3 is 13 residues. V gave up 8 bases and J gave up 3 bases; unmatched junction bases: 3. The CDR3 spells CASAGVHTGELFF. The DNA for the CDR3 is TGCGCCAGCGCGGGGGTTCACACCGGGGAGCTGTTTTTT.

The chain employs TRBV4-1 and TRBJ1-4, with a tentative D call TRBD1 (6 bases). CDR1 and CDR2 (germline): MGHRA, YSYEKL. CDR3 length: 13 residues. Trimming pared 5 bases from V and 7 bases from J, leaving 11 bases between. DNA of the CDR3: TGCGCCAGCAGCTTTACAGGGAGTGAAAAACTGTTTTTT. This gives the protein CASSFTGSEKLFF.

V is TRBV28 and J is TRBJ2-4; TRBD1 or TRBD2 may be the D gene (6 bases each). CDR3 length equals 14 residues. V lost 5 bases to trimming and J lost 6 bases, with 14 bases between them. Germline assignment: CDR1 MDHEN and CDR2 SYDVKM. This CDR3 reads CASSPVGGGNIQYF. CDR3 coding DNA: TGTGCCAGCAGTCCTGTAGGAGGGGGAAACATTCAGTACTTC.

This clone was seen once. V and J are TRBV4-1 and TRBJ2-3; 13 bases are shared with TRBD2. With V trimmed by 5 bases and J by 0 bases, 17 bases remained unmatched. This CDR3 is built from 21 residues. Germline values: CDR1 MGHRA, CDR2 YSYEKL. The CDR3 DNA reads as TGCGCCAGCAGCGTAAAAGCTACCTCGGGACTAGCGGGGTCTAGCACAGATACGCAGTATTTT. Translation: CASSVKATSGLAGSSTDTQYF.

The chain joins TRBV28 to TRBJ1-2, with unresolved D. CDR1 MDHEN and CDR2 SYDVKM come from the germline V gene. CDR3 length: 16 amino acids. The V end was cut by 5 bases, the J end by 0 bases, with 16 bases between. In DNA form, the CDR3 reads TGTGCCAGCAGTCCCCCACGGGTCCCTACTAACTATGGCTACACCTTC. Amino acids: CASSPPRVPTNYGYTF.

This sequence joins TRBV20-1 and TRBJ2-1; D may be TRBD2 (5 bases). The CDR3 length is 11 residues. The V end was cut by 6 bases, the J end by 12 bases, with 15 bases between. Germline values: CDR1 DFQATT, CDR2 SNEGSKA (reference sequence). The CDR3 coding sequence is TGCAGTGCCGTGGTAAGCGCGGGGCAGTTCTTC. This gives the protein CSAVVSAGQFF.

The chain has TRBV28 and TRBJ2-7; 9 bases agree with TRBD1. Germline CDR1 is MDHEN and CDR2 is SYDVKM. The CDR3 consists of 14 residues. J was trimmed by 5 bases and V by 6 bases; bases with no gene match: 8. The CDR3 nucleotides read TGTGCCAGCAGGTTGGCCGGGACAGGGAACGAGCAGTACTTC. Translated: CASRLAGTGNEQYF.

V usage is TRBV5-1 and J usage is TRBJ2-3, with 8 bases that match TRBD2. Germline assignment: CDR1 SGHRS and CDR2 YFSETQ. After removal of 2 bases from V and 3 bases from J, the junction contained 5 bases not matched to a gene. The CDR3 runs to 15 residues. The CDR3 sequence is CASSFHGGETDTQYF. CDR3 nucleotides: TGCGCCAGCAGCTTCCACGGGGGGGAGACAGATACGCAGTATTTT.

The chain couples TRBV18 to TRBJ1-4; no definite D call. The CDR3 sequence is 14 residues long. Looked up from germline, CDR1 is KGHSH and CDR2 is LQKENI. Trimming removed 4 bases at V and 4 bases at J, with 10 bases between. CDR3 sequence: CASSQEESNEKLFF. CDR3 DNA: TGTGCCAGCTCACAGGAGGAAAGTAATGAAAAACTGTTTTTT. Full variable domain (remainder filled in from reference TRBV18 and TRBJ1-4): NAGVMQNPRHLVRRRGQEARLRCSPMKGHSHVYWYRQLPEEGLKFMVYLQKENIIDESGMPKERFSAEFPKEGPSILRIQQVVRGDSAAYFCASSQEESNEKLFFGSGTQLSVL.

The chain has TRBV6-5 and TRBJ2-7; 9 nucleotides agree with TRBD1. Germline trimming cut 7 bases from V and 2 bases from J; bases unmatched to any gene: 6. In germline, CDR1 is MNHEY, CDR2 SVGAGI. The CDR3 has 14 residues. The CDR3 DNA is TGTGCCAGCAACACCGGGACAGGGACCTACGAGCAGTACTTC. Translation gives CASNTGTGTYEQYF.